Listed here are 2 T cell receptor beta chains from one sample, sequenced in a study of T cells after yellow fever vaccination. From the 5' RACE reads, TCRdb called clonotypes with MiXCR, one entry per CDR3 protein. The table has approximately 250,000 distinct CDR3 sequences, roughly 5% seen once. This specimen consisted of CD4+ T cells sorted from PBMCs, obtained on the day of the yellow fever booster vaccination. These receptor sequences come from a man aged 18 to 30 who received the YFV17D yellow fever vaccine.

The chain employs TRBV12-3 or TRBV12-4 and TRBJ2-3; D not certain. The CDR3 contains 14 residues. V lost 5 bases and J lost 0, with 9 bases in between. The CDR3 DNA reads TGTGCCAGCAGTCCCCAGGTGAGCACAGATACGCAGTATTTT. Its protein is CASSPQVSTDTQYF.

This clonotype showed up many times. V gene TRBV7-3 combines with J gene TRBJ2-2; TRBD1 agrees at 7 bases. The ends lost 5 bases at V and 5 bases at J; junction bases unmatched: 5. The CDR3 totals 14 residues. Germline values: CDR1 SGHTA, CDR2 FQGTGA. CDR3 amino acids: CASSPRQGTGELFF. DNA of the CDR3: TGTGCCAGCAGCCCCCGACAGGGTACCGGGGAGCTGTTTTTT.